Each of the 21 T cell receptor beta chains below was sequenced from the same sample in a study of T cells in Graves' hyperthyroidism and ophthalmopathy. Template material for amplifying TCR beta CDR3 regions consisted of RNA transcripts. A set of HTBI primers served as the primers for a first-round RT-PCR of the TCR CDR3. Each CDR3 protein is one row after TCRdb ran MiXCR on the multiplex PCR reads. The sample holds about 520,000 distinct CDR3 sequences; approximately 25% are singletons and the top ten take 11%. Sequencing used blood. Receptors were obtained from a woman aged 30 to 39 with Graves' ophthalmopathy.

Details on this clonotype: A read error is possible here, since a much larger clone lies one base away. The chain carries TRBV12-5 and TRBJ2-2, with D possibly being TRBD2 (7 bases). This CDR3 is 15 amino acids long. CDR1 is LGHNT, CDR2 FRNRAP, per germline. The CDR3 nucleotides read TGTGCTACCCTCTGGGGGGGCGCGAACACCGGGGAGCTGTTGTTT. Translating it yields CATLWGGANTGELLF.

This clonotype was recorded a few times. The chain joins TRBV6-1 to TRBJ1-1, with D perhaps TRBD1 (6 bases). Germline V CDR1 and CDR2: MNHNS, SASEGT. CDR3 length: 13 amino acids. With 8 bases removed from V and 2 bases from J, the gap between germline ends came to 12 bases. This chain's CDR3 is CASRMTGNTEAFF. CDR3 nucleotides: TGTGCCAGCCGAATGACAGGAAACACTGAAGCTTTCTTT.

This clonotype appeared a few times. The rearrangement joins TRBV4-1 to TRBJ2-7; 13 bases line up with TRBD2. CDR1 is MGHRA, CDR2 YSYEKL, per germline. V lost 2 bases to trimming and J lost 6 bases; unmatched junction nucleotides: 19. The CDR3 is 20 residues long. The CDR3 DNA reads TGCGCCAGCAGCCAATTGGGCCCAGGGACTAGCGGGGTTCTCCCCATCGAGCAGTACTTC. Translating it yields CASSQLGPGTSGVLPIEQYF.

This chain connects TRBV7-3 to TRBJ2-5; TRBD1 aligns across 9 bases. This CDR3 is 15 amino acids long. Germline trimming cut 4 bases from V and 2 bases from J; bases unmatched to any gene: 5. Germline values: CDR1 SGHTA, CDR2 FQGTGA. The CDR3 DNA follows: TGTGCCAGCAGCTCGAACAGGGGGCCTCAAGAGACCCAGTACTTC. The encoded protein is CASSSNRGPQETQYF. Filled out from reference TRBV7-3 and TRBJ2-5, the complete variable domain reads GAGVSQTPSNKVTEKGKYVELRCDPISGHTALYWYRQSLGQGPEFLIYFQGTGAADDSGLPNDRFFAVRPEGSVSTLKIQRTERGDSAVYLCASSSNRGPQETQYFGPGTRLLVL.

In nucleotides, the CDR3 is TGTGCCAGCAGTTTTAAACTAGAGTGGGCCGGGGAGCTGTTTTTT. It translates to CASSFKLEWAGELFF. The chain links TRBV12-3 or TRBV12-4 to TRBJ2-2, with D possibly being TRBD2 (5 bases). Trimming took off 3 bases at V and 6 bases at J, with 14 bases between the two ends. CDR3 length: 15 amino acids.

This clonotype was recorded many times. The CDR3 sequence is CASSYGLAGETQYF. The CDR3 DNA is TGCGCCAGCAGCTATGGACTAGCGGGGGAGACCCAGTACTTC. This sequence joins TRBV5-1 and TRBJ2-5; the match to TRBD2 covers 12 bases. V was clipped by 3 bases and J by 5 bases; unmatched bases: 2. CDR3 length: 14 residues. The germline V gene has CDR1 SGHRS and CDR2 YFSETQ.

The genes are TRBV28 and TRBJ1-1; 10 bases map to TRBD1. V gave up 1 base and J gave up 5 bases; unmatched junction bases: 4. The CDR3 loop spans 15 amino acids. Germline V gene sequence: CDR1 MDHEN, CDR2 SYDVKM. CDR3 nucleotides: TGTGCCAGCAGTTTATCTCCGGGACAGGGGACTGAAGCTTTCTTT. It specifies CASSLSPGQGTEAFF.

The sample holds one count of this clonotype. The chain has TRBV5-1 and TRBJ2-4; 9 nucleotides agree with TRBD1. This CDR3 is built from 15 residues. Trimming cost V 4 bases and J 2 bases; bases outside gene matches: 4. Germline V gene sequence: CDR1 SGHRS, CDR2 YFSETQ. The CDR3 coding sequence is TGCGCCAGCAGCATTGGGACAGGGCCCAAAAACATTCAGTACTTC. It encodes CASSIGTGPKNIQYF.

The J gene is TRBJ1-5, the V gene TRBV19; unclear D gene. Trimming removed 6 bases at V and 5 bases at J, with 8 bases between. CDR1 is LNHDA and CDR2 is SQIVND in the germline V gene (reference sequence). This CDR3 is built from 12 residues. CDR3 nucleotides: TGTGCCAGTAGCGGTATACATCAGCCCCAGCATTTT. Translation gives CASSGIHQPQHF.

This clonotype was observed at least ten times. The chain recombines TRBV5-1 with TRBJ1-1; weak D call: TRBD1 (5 bases). This CDR3 is 13 amino acids long. Per germline, CDR1 SGHRS and CDR2 YFSETQ. Trimming left V 2 bases short and J 4 bases short, with 9 bases between. CDR3 in amino acids: CASSFAGTTEAFF. As DNA, the CDR3 is TGCGCCAGCAGCTTCGCAGGGACCACTGAAGCTTTCTTT.

This clonotype came up many times. The V gene is TRBV20-1, the J gene TRBJ1-5; no clear D. CDR3 length: 15 residues. CDR1 and CDR2 from the germline V gene are DFQATT and SNEGSKA (reference sequence). With 5 bases removed from V and 4 bases from J, the gap between germline ends came to 18 bases. The DNA of the CDR3 is TGCAGTGCTCCTCCCGTGGGGTCTGCTAATCAGCCCCAGCATTTT. This sequence encodes CSAPPVGSANQPQHF.

This rearrangement joins TRBV11-2 to TRBJ2-5, with 15 bases that match TRBD2. V trimming: 5 bases; J trimming: 5 bases; junction bases outside the gene matches: 6. The CDR3 has 16 residues. CDR1 SGHAT and CDR2 FQNNGV come from the germline V gene. The CDR3 region is CASSTRTSGGVETQYF. CDR3 DNA sequence: TGTGCCAGCAGCACCAGGACTAGCGGGGGGGTTGAGACCCAGTACTTC.

The rearrangement links TRBV19 to TRBJ2-2; D tentatively reads TRBD1 or TRBD2 (6 bases each). V lost 10 bases and J 3 bases, leaving 18 bases between the germline ends. The CDR3 runs 15 residues. The V gene's germline CDR1 is LNHDA and CDR2 SQIVND (reference sequence). The CDR3 is CAISMGGLDTGELFF. DNA for the CDR3: TGTGCCATCTCGATGGGGGGCCTCGACACCGGGGAGCTGTTTTTT.

This clonotype was seen a handful of times. CDR3 loop: CASSLVSVAFF. The CDR3 DNA is TGTGCCAGCAGCTTAGTCTCGGTTGCTTTCTTT. The chain uses TRBV7-9 and TRBJ1-1; unclear D gene. V lost 1 base and J 11 bases, leaving 8 bases between the germline ends. Germline V gene sequence: CDR1 SEHNR, CDR2 FQNEAQ (reference sequence). The CDR3 sequence is 11 residues long.

This clonotype was recorded many times. This chain uses TRBV5-1 with TRBJ2-5, with D unresolved. The CDR3 length is 15 residues. Trimming cost V 0 bases and J 1 base, with 10 bases left between them. Germline CDR1 is SGHRS and CDR2 is YFSETQ. The CDR3 region is CASSLETFLQETQYF. CDR3 nucleotide sequence: TGCGCCAGCAGCTTGGAGACATTCCTCCAAGAGACCCAGTACTTC.

This clonotype appeared many times. V usage is TRBV6-1 and J usage is TRBJ2-7; 9 bases are shared with TRBD2. This CDR3 has 16 residues. Trimming took 5 bases from V and 1 from J; bases not matched to a gene: 9. The germline CDR1 and CDR2 sequences are MNHNS and SASEGT. The CDR3 DNA sequence: TGTGCCAGCAGTCCACGCCCGACTAGCGGATCCTACGAGCAGTACTTC. Translation gives CASSPRPTSGSYEQYF.

This clonotype was observed at least ten times. This chain joins TRBV6-2 or TRBV6-3 and TRBJ2-6; D tentatively fits TRBD1 or TRBD2 (5 bases each). The CDR3 is 15 amino acids. Looked up from germline, CDR1 is MNHEY and CDR2 is SVGEGT. Trimming stripped 6 bases from V and 1 base from J, with 10 bases between. In DNA form, the CDR3 reads TGTGCCAGCAGGGGGTGGGGGTCTGGGGCCAACGTCCTGACTTTC. Translating gives CASRGWGSGANVLTF.

This clonotype was counted ten times or more. V usage is TRBV3-1 and J usage is TRBJ2-7, with D perhaps assigned TRBD1 or TRBD2 (6 bases each). Trimming stripped 0 bases from V and 7 bases from J, with 19 bases between. Looked up from germline, CDR1 is LGHDT and CDR2 is YNNKEL (reference sequence). The CDR3 runs to 16 residues. In DNA form, the CDR3 reads TGTGCCAGCAGCCAAGAGGGGGGCAGGGGCGCCGGGGAGCAGTACTTC. Protein sequence: CASSQEGGRGAGEQYF.

This clonotype has a count of ten or more. This chain uses TRBV18 with TRBJ1-2; D is uncertain. The germline CDR1 and CDR2 sequences are KGHSH and LQKENI. The CDR3 contains 14 residues. The V end was cut by 5 bases, the J end by 2 bases, with 12 bases between. The DNA for the CDR3 is TGTGCCAGCTCATCCCGGGAGACGAACTATGGCTACACCTTC. This gives the protein CASSSRETNYGYTF.

At least ten counts were recorded for this clonotype. This chain uses TRBV20-1 with TRBJ2-7, with TRBD1 identical over 9 bases. V was pared by 6 bases and J by 5 bases, with 11 bases of the junction left unmatched. The CDR3 covers 14 residues. Germline CDR1 and CDR2: DFQATT and SNEGSKA (reference sequence). DNA for the CDR3: TGCAGTGCGCAAGCCGGGACAGGGACCCACGAGCAGTACTTC. Its protein product is CSAQAGTGTHEQYF.

This clonotype has ten or more counts. The chain links TRBV6-1 to TRBJ2-2; 7 nucleotides line up with TRBD1. CDR1 MNHNS and CDR2 SASEGT come from the germline V gene. The CDR3 has 15 amino acids. V dropped 7 bases and J dropped 6; count of bases not matched to a gene: 11. The CDR3 sequence is CASIRTGLGSGELFF. CDR3 sequence (DNA): TGTGCCAGCATAAGGACAGGCCTGGGGTCCGGGGAGCTGTTTTTT.